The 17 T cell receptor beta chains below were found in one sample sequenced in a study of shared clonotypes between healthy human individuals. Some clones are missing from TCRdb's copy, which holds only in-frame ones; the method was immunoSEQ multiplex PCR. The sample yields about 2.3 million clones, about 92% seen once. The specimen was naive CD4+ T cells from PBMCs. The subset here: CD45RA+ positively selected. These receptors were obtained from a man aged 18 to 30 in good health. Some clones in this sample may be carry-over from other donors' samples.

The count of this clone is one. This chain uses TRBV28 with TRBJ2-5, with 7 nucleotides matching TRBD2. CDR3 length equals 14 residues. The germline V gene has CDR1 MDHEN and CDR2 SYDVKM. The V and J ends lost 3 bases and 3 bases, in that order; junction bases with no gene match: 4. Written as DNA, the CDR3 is TGTGCCAGCAGTTTGGCGGGAGTGGAAGAGACCCAGTACTTC. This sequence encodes CASSLAGVEETQYF. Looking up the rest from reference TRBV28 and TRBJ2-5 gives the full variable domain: DVKVTQSSRYLVKRTGEKVFLECVQDMDHENMFWYRQDPGLGLRLIYFSYDVKMKEKGDIPEGYSVSREKKERFSLILESASTNQTSMYLCASSLAGVEETQYFGPGTRLLVL.

The CDR3 DNA follows: TGCGGGACTAGCGGGAGCCAAGTAGAGACCCAGTACTTC. Protein product: CGTSGSQVETQYF. The genes are TRBV10-2 and TRBJ2-5, with 13 positions matching TRBD2. Germline V gene sequence: CDR1 WSHSY, CDR2 SAAADI. CDR3 length: 13 residues.

The CDR3 sequence is CATDRDRLYEQYF. Here the CDR3 DNA reads TGTGCCACCGACCGGGACAGGCTCTACGAGCAGTACTTC. The gene calls are TRBV6-1 and TRBJ2-7; TRBD1 aligns across 8 bases. Unmatched junction bases numbered 8, after V lost 10 bases and J lost 3 bases. The CDR3 is made up of 13 amino acids. CDR1 MNHNS and CDR2 SASEGT come from the germline V gene.

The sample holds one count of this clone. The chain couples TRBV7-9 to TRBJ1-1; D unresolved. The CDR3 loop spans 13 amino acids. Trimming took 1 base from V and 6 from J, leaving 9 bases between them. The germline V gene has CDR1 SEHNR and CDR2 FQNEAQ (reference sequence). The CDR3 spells CASSLEAASEAFF. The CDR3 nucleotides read TGTGCCAGCAGCTTAGAAGCGGCATCTGAAGCTTTCTTT.

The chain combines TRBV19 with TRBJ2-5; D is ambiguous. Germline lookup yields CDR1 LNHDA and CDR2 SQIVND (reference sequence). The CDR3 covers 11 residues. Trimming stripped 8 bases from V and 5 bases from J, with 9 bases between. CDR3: CASGDRETQYF. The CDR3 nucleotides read TGTGCCAGTGGGGATAGGGAGACCCAGTACTTC.

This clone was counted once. The CDR3 sequence is CASSYLGGEQFF. CDR3 nucleotide sequence: TGTGCCAGCAGTTACCTGGGAGGGGAGCAGTTCTTC. The V and J genes are TRBV6-6 and TRBJ2-1; 7 bases align to TRBD2. The J segment lost 10 bases and the V segment lost 2 bases, leaving 2 bases of the junction unmatched. The CDR3 consists of 12 residues. Germline V gene sequence: CDR1 MNHNY, CDR2 SVGAGI (reference sequence).

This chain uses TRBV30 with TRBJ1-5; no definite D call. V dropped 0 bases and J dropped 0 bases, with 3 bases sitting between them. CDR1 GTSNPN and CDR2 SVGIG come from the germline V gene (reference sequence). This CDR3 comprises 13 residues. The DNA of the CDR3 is TGTGCCTGGAGTGTACATAGCAATCAGCCCCAGCATTTT. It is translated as CAWSVHSNQPQHF.

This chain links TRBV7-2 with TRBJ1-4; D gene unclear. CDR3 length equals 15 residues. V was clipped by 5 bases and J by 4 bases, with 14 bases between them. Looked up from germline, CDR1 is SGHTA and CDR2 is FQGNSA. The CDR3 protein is CASSPHDGGNEKLFF. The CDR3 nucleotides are TGTGCCAGCAGCCCCCATGATGGCGGTAATGAAAAACTGTTTTTT.

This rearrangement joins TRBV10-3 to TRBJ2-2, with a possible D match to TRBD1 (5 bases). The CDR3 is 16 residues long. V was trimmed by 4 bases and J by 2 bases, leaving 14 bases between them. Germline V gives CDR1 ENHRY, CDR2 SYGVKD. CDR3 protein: CAISAGPGLNTGELFF. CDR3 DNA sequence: TGTGCCATCAGTGCGGGCCCAGGGTTAAACACCGGGGAGCTGTTTTTT.

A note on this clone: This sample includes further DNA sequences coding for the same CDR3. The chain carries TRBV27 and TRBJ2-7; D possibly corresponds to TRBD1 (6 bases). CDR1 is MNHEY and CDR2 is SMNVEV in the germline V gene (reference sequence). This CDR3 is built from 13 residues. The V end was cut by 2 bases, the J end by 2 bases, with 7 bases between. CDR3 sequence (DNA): TGTGCCAGCAGTTTACAGGGGACCTACGAGCAGTACTTC. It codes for CASSLQGTYEQYF.

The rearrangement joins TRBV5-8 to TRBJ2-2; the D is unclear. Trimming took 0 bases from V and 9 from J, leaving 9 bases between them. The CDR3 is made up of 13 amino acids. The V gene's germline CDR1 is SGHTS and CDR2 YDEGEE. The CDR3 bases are TGTGCCAGCAGCTTGGCGCGGACCCGGGAGCTGTTTTTT. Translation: CASSLARTRELFF.

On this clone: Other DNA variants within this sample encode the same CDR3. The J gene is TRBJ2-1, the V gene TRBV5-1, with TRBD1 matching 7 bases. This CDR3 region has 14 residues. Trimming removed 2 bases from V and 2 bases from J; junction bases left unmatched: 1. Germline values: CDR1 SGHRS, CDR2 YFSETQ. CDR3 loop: CASSFGTAYNEQFF. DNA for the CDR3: TGCGCCAGCAGCTTCGGGACAGCCTACAATGAGCAGTTCTTC.

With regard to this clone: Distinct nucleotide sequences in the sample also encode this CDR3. CDR3 sequence: CASRGNSYEQYF. CDR3 nucleotides: TGTGCCTCCCGGGGAAACTCCTACGAGCAGTACTTC. The chain recombines TRBV28 with TRBJ2-7; D perhaps matches TRBD2 (5 bases). The CDR3 is 12 residues long. Germline V gene sequence: CDR1 MDHEN, CDR2 SYDVKM. V was clipped by 11 bases and J by 0 bases, with 11 bases between them.

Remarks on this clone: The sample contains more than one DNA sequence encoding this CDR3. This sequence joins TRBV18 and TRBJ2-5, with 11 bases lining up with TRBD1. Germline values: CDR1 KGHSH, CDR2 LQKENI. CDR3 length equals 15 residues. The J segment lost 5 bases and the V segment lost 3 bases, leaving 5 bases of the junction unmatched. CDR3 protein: CASSPRTGGAETQYF. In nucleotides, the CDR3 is TGTGCCAGCTCACCCCGGACAGGGGGCGCGGAGACCCAGTACTTC. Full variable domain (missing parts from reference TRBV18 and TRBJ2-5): NAGVMQNPRHLVRRRGQEARLRCSPMKGHSHVYWYRQLPEEGLKFMVYLQKENIIDESGMPKERFSAEFPKEGPSILRIQQVVRGDSAAYFCASSPRTGGAETQYFGPGTRLLVL.

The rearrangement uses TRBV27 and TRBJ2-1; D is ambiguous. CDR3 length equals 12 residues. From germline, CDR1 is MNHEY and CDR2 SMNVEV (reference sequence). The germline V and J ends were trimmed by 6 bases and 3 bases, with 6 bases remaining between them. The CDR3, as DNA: TGTGCCAGCAGCTCGGACTACAATGAGCAGTTCTTC. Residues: CASSSDYNEQFF.

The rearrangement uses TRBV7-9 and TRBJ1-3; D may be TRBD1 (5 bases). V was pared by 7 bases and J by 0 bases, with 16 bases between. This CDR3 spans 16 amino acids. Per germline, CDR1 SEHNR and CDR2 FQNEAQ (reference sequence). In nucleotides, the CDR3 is TGTGCCAGCATTGAACCGGGACGGCGCTCTGGAAACACCATATATTTT. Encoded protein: CASIEPGRRSGNTIYF.

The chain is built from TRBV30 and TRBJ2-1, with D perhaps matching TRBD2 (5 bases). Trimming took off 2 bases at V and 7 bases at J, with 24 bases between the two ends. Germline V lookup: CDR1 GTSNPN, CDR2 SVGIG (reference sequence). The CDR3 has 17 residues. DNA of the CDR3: TGTGCCTGGAGTCCAGATCCCCCGTGGCTAGCTTATAATGAGCAGTTCTTC. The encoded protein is CAWSPDPPWLAYNEQFF.